The present T cell receptor beta chain was sequenced within a study of cytomegalovirus exposure and HLA in healthy donors. Whole-study findings and limits: In a later analysis, HLA-C alleles had the fewest associated TCRs, DRB1 alleles the most.

A word on this clone: Its specificity is unknown.

Primers for the PCR totalled 60 Vbeta and 13 Jbeta. Under the authors' procedure: In a later analysis, of about 80 million unique beta chains, around 11 million appeared in at least two donors. The table came from immunoSEQ multiplex PCR; TCRdb's copy has only in-frame clones and leaves some out. Clone size and V and J calls were adopted from that table, with D and trimming inferred from the DNA. The data show more than 45,000 clones, and the top ten clones hold 12%. The germline V gene has CDR1 SGHNT and CDR2 YENEEA. CDR3 length: 12 residues. The J segment lost 5 bases and the V segment lost 6 bases, leaving 4 bases of the junction unmatched. Healthy bone marrow donors made up the donors.

This TCR was sampled from a woman aged 25 to 39 in good health and CMV-seropositive. This sequence joins TRBV11-3 and TRBJ2-7, with 7 bases fitting TRBD1. The sample was PBMCs. CDR3 sequence reads: CASRATGNEQYF. The CDR3 nucleotides are TGTGCCAGCAGGGCGACAGGGAACGAGCAGTACTTC.